The next 2 T cell receptor beta chains were all read from a single sample in a study of tumor and adjacent non-tumor tissue in lung cancer. The library came from three nested PCR rounds adapted from ARM-PCR protocols. TCRdb re-called the multiplex PCR reads through MiXCR, storing one row per CDR3 protein. The sample has about 200,000 distinct CDR3 sequences, 71% seen once; the top ten hold roughly 24%. This sample's RNA came from whole unsorted tissue. The sequenced sample consisted of lung tumor tissue. The receptors were gathered from a man between 60 and 75 years old with non-small cell lung cancer.

The chain recombines TRBV11-2 with TRBJ2-6, with a tentative D call TRBD1 (6 bases). Looked up from germline, CDR1 is SGHAT and CDR2 is FQNNGV. V gave up 6 bases and J gave up 16 bases, with 22 bases separating them. The CDR3 runs to 14 residues. The CDR3 loop reads CASSPIAGAIVLTF. The CDR3 DNA sequence: TGTGCCAGCAGTCCTATCGCAGGGGCCATCGTACTGACTTTC.

This CDR3 is CASSPLGQGRYEQYF. In nucleotides, the CDR3 is TGTGCCAGCAGTCCCCTAGGACAGGGCAGGTACGAGCAGTACTTC. The J gene is TRBJ2-7, the V gene TRBV6-5, with 8 bases matching TRBD1. Germline V gene sequence: CDR1 MNHEY, CDR2 SVGAGI. The CDR3 length is 15 residues. Trimming removed 5 bases from V and 4 bases from J; junction bases left unmatched: 10.